A selection of T cell receptor beta chains follows, all from one sample in a study of T cell repertoires in cytomegalovirus infection. TCRdb redid the calling of the reads with MiXCR, one entry per CDR3 protein. The table includes some 940,000 distinct CDR3 sequences, less than 40% detected once. These receptors lack a known antigen. Here the sequenced sample was cultured CD8+ T cells from PBMCs, taken from culture after CMV antigen stimulation. The receptors derive from a human donor in good health (CMV status not recorded). Some clones in this sample may be carry-over from other donors' samples. CDR3s include the opening cysteine and the closing phenylalanine or tryptophan. Fields, in order: V gene, clone size, D gene, J gene, CDR3 protein, CDR3 DNA. D genes are given only for firm matches. Clone size is given for some rows only: seen once, a few or many times, or a class if the clone is expanded.

TRBV27	NA	TRBD1	TRBJ2-7	CASSFGDRDYEQYF	TGTGCCAGCAGTTTTGGCGACAGGGACTACGAGCAGTACTTC
TRBV7-8	many	NA	TRBJ2-1	CASSLVQGRLNEQFF	TGTGCCAGCAGCTTAGTACAGGGACGCCTCAATGAGCAGTTCTTC
TRBV7-2	many	TRBD1	TRBJ2-7	CASSLRWTGAYEQYF	TGTGCCAGCAGCTTAAGGTGGACAGGGGCATACGAGCAGTACTTC
TRBV4-1	NA	NA	TRBJ2-5	CASSRALAYQETQYF	TGCGCCAGCAGCCGTGCCCTAGCGTATCAAGAGACCCAGTACTTC
TRBV20-1	NA	NA	TRBJ2-1	CSARDPQGLYNEQFF	TGCAGTGCTAGAGATCCCCAGGGACTGTACAATGAGCAGTTCTTC
TRBV4-1	NA	NA	TRBJ2-2	CASRDSSGELFF	TGCGCCAGCAGGGATAGTTCCGGGGAGCTGTTTTTT
TRBV19	NA	NA	TRBJ1-1	CASIFGSGSTEAFF	TGTGCCAGTATTTTCGGTTCAGGGTCCACTGAAGCTTTCTTT
TRBV7-9	many	NA	TRBJ2-7	CASSFLDRDYEQYF	TGTGCCAGCAGCTTTTTAGACCGCGACTACGAGCAGTACTTC
TRBV12-3/TRBV12-4	NA	NA	TRBJ1-1	CASTLLGTEAFF	TGTGCCAGCACCCTATTAGGCACTGAAGCTTTCTTT
TRBV4-1	NA	NA	TRBJ1-4	CASSLYSTGYNEKLFF	TGCGCCAGCAGCCTCTACTCGACAGGTTATAATGAAAAACTGTTTTTT
TRBV7-2	NA	NA	TRBJ1-1	CASSPRGMGFGAEAFF	TGTGCCAGCAGCCCCAGGGGTATGGGGTTCGGCGCTGAAGCTTTCTTT
TRBV7-6	few	TRBD1	TRBJ1-1	CASRTGGVNTEAFF	TGTGCCAGCAGGACAGGGGGTGTTAACACTGAAGCTTTCTTT
TRBV10-3	few	NA	TRBJ2-2	CAINVFQGSSTGELFF	TGTGCCATCAATGTTTTCCAGGGGTCATCCACCGGGGAGCTGTTTTTT
TRBV7-9	few	TRBD1	TRBJ2-5	CASSFKQGVTGETQYF	TGTGCCAGCAGCTTCAAACAGGGGGTGACGGGAGAGACCCAGTACTTC
TRBV27	NA	NA	TRBJ2-6	CASSRDPSGVNVLTF	TGTGCCAGCAGTCGGGATCCCTCTGGGGTCAACGTCCTGACTTTC
TRBV3-1	NA	NA	TRBJ2-7	CASSPSPSQNYEQYF	TGTGCCAGCAGCCCAAGTCCCAGCCAGAACTACGAGCAGTACTTC
TRBV12-3/TRBV12-4	NA	NA	TRBJ1-2	CASGPGAYGYTF	TGTGCCAGCGGACCAGGCGCATACGGCTACACCTTC
TRBV6-8	once	TRBD1	TRBJ2-3	CASSYGQGSTDTQYF	TGTGCCAGCAGTTACGGACAGGGAAGCACAGATACGCAGTATTTT
TRBV9	once	NA	TRBJ2-5	CASSVAGAGQETQYF	TGTGCCAGCAGCGTAGCTGGGGCGGGTCAAGAGACCCAGTACTTC
TRBV4-3	NA	NA	TRBJ2-2	CASSQGQRTGELFF	TGCGCCAGCAGCCAAGGGCAGAGGACCGGGGAGCTGTTTTTT
TRBV10-3	NA	NA	TRBJ2-7	CAISESVAYEQYF	TGTGCCATCAGTGAGTCGGTCGCCTACGAGCAGTACTTC
TRBV20-1	few	NA	TRBJ2-1	CSARPSGMVF	TGCAGTGCTAGGCCCTCGGGGATGGTCTTC
TRBV2	NA	NA	TRBJ2-5	CASIEARETQYF	TGTGCCAGCATCGAGGCCCGGGAGACCCAGTACTTC
TRBV7-2	many	TRBD2	TRBJ2-2	CASSWDYPPAPGELFF	TGTGCCAGCAGCTGGGACTACCCCCCCGCCCCCGGGGAGCTGTTTTTT
TRBV27	few	NA	TRBJ1-6	CASNLRGGVSPLHF	TGTGCCAGCAACTTAAGGGGGGGGGTTTCACCCCTCCACTTT
TRBV6-1	NA	NA	TRBJ2-3	CASSDARLRGTTDTQYF	TGTGCCAGCAGTGACGCCCGGCTCCGGGGGACCACAGATACGCAGTATTTT
TRBV7-8	few	NA	TRBJ1-1	CASSLGIQGSNTEAFF	TGTGCCAGCAGCTTAGGAATACAGGGTTCTAACACTGAAGCTTTCTTT
TRBV27	few	TRBD1	TRBJ2-7	CASGPRDRGPGEQYF	TGTGCCAGCGGACCGAGGGACAGGGGGCCGGGTGAGCAGTACTTC
TRBV9	few	NA	TRBJ2-5	CASSDSRQETQYF	TGTGCCAGCAGCGACAGTCGACAAGAGACCCAGTACTTC